The source of this T cell receptor beta chain is a study of T cells in localized non-small cell lung cancer. Some clones are missing from TCRdb's copy, which holds only in-frame ones; the method was immunoSEQ multiplex PCR. The sample contains almost 40,000 clones, roughly 83% of which appear only once. Study-wide results and caveats: T cell clonality was highest in uninvolved adjacent lung, above tumor.

On this clone itself: What it recognizes is unknown.

Germline V gives CDR1 LNHDA, CDR2 SQIVND (reference sequence). V lost 5 bases and J lost 3; bases outside the gene matches: 8. This CDR3 has 17 residues. The chain combines TRBV19 with TRBJ1-5; 12 bases agree with TRBD1. The receptor comes from a woman aged 40-69 years with stage II squamous cell lung carcinoma. Sequencing used PBMCs, obtained before any cancer treatment. For the CDR3, the DNA is TGTGCCAGTAGTCCGGGACAGGGGGCGGAATCCAATCAGCCCCAGCATTTT. Residues: CASSPGQGAESNQPQHF.